The next 22 T cell receptor beta chains were all read from a single sample in a study of vaccination and CD4 T cells after COVID-19. Treatment defined: roughly 10-day PBMC culture with coronavirus spike peptide pools or control peptides (ViraFEST assay). Once obtained from cultured CD4+ T cells, the DNA was sequenced using the Oncomine TCR Beta short-read assay. TCRdb redid the calling of the PCR reads with MiXCR, one entry per CDR3 protein. The sample comprises over 20,000 distinct CDR3 sequences, around half of which are singletons, and about 4.6% rests with the top ten. Their target antigens are unknown. Sequencing was carried out using CD4+ T cells from blood, cultured in vitro. All receptors come from a human donor who had recovered from COVID-19.

V and J are TRBV28 and TRBJ2-7; 15 positions agree with TRBD2. Germline V lookup: CDR1 MDHEN, CDR2 SYDVKM. Trimming took 5 bases from V and 4 from J; bases not matched to a gene: 3. CDR3 length: 15 amino acids. DNA of the CDR3: TGTGCCAGCAGTCGGACTAGCGGGAGGGCTTACGAGCAGTACTTC. Translated: CASSRTSGRAYEQYF.

This clonotype was recorded a few times. The rearrangement joins TRBV6-5 to TRBJ1-1; D unclear. V lost 0 bases to trimming and J lost 5 bases, with 19 bases between them. The germline V gene encodes CDR1 MNHEY and CDR2 SVGAGI. CDR3 size: 17 residues. The CDR3 loop is CASSYSDISRLRTEAFF. CDR3 sequence (DNA): TGTGCCAGCAGTTACTCCGACATATCCCGCTTACGGACTGAAGCTTTCTTT.

The rearrangement joins TRBV6-1 to TRBJ2-7, with 9 positions matching TRBD1. CDR3 length: 14 amino acids. V lost 5 bases and J lost 3; bases outside the gene matches: 5. The germline V gene encodes CDR1 MNHNS and CDR2 SASEGT. In DNA, the CDR3 is TGTGCCAGCAGTAAGGGACAGGGCAACTACGAGCAGTACTTC. Its translation: CASSKGQGNYEQYF.

In this sample, this clonotype turned up a few times. The V gene is TRBV18, the J gene TRBJ1-2; the D is unclear. Germline CDR1 KGHSH, CDR2 LQKENI. With 6 bases removed from V and 2 bases from J, the gap between germline ends came to 16 bases. CDR3 size: 15 residues. CDR3 in DNA: TGTGCCAGCTCTCCGGTTGACACGATCAACTATGGCTACACCTTC. As protein: CASSPVDTINYGYTF.

There are a few counts of this clonotype. J is TRBJ2-7 and V is TRBV11-2; perhaps TRBD2 as D (5 bases). The V gene's germline CDR1 is SGHAT and CDR2 FQNNGV. The CDR3 contains 15 residues. V was pared by 0 bases and J by 3 bases, with 12 bases between. The CDR3, as DNA: TGTGCCAGCAGCTTAGACGCCATTGAGGGCTACGAGCAGTACTTC. The encoded protein is CASSLDAIEGYEQYF.

The chain has TRBV7-9 and TRBJ2-2; 9 nucleotides align to TRBD2. The ends lost 5 bases at V and 0 bases at J; junction bases unmatched: 13. This CDR3 has 19 residues. CDR1 is SEHNR, CDR2 FQNEAQ, per germline (reference sequence). The CDR3 sequence is CASSPARGRGSANTGELFF. DNA for the CDR3: TGTGCCAGCAGCCCTGCGCGCGGGAGGGGGAGTGCGAACACCGGGGAGCTGTTTTTT.

The J gene is TRBJ1-2, the V gene TRBV7-9; 8 bases are a match to TRBD1. The CDR3 sequence is 15 residues long. V lost 1 base to trimming and J lost 4 bases; unmatched junction nucleotides: 5. CDR1 is SEHNR, CDR2 FQNEAQ, per germline (reference sequence). This CDR3 reads CASSLGTGGPYGYTF. The CDR3 coding sequence is TGTGCCAGCAGCTTAGGAACAGGGGGTCCCTATGGCTACACCTTC.

This sequence joins TRBV7-8 and TRBJ2-1; TRBD2 is a possible D gene (5 bases). The length of the CDR3 is 13 residues. V was shortened by 3 bases and J by 10 bases, with 13 bases between the two germline ends. Germline V gives CDR1 SGHVS, CDR2 FQNEAQ. CDR3 bases: TGTGCCAGCAGCTTGTCGAGGGTTGGCGAGCAGTTCTTC. Encoded protein: CASSLSRVGEQFF.

This clonotype was observed a handful of times. The chain has TRBV10-3 and TRBJ1-2; 9 bases are a match to TRBD1. Trimming took 10 bases from V and 11 from J; bases not matched to a gene: 14. The germline V gene has CDR1 ENHRY and CDR2 SYGVKD. The CDR3 runs 13 residues. Written as DNA, the CDR3 is TGTGCCAGCTTATCATCCCCGGACAGGGGATACACCTTC. This gives the protein CASLSSPDRGYTF.

The V and J genes are TRBV12-3 or TRBV12-4 and TRBJ2-2; TRBD2 matches 10 bases. The junction had 4 bases not matched to a gene; V was cut back by 2 bases and J by 4 bases. The CDR3 spans 16 residues. In DNA form, the CDR3 reads TGTGCCAGCAGTTTATTCCTAGCGGGGGTCACCGGGGAGCTGTTTTTT. Amino acids: CASSLFLAGVTGELFF.

This rearrangement joins TRBV11-2 to TRBJ2-7; 7 positions agree with TRBD2. The ends lost 5 bases at V and 5 bases at J; junction bases unmatched: 12. CDR1 is SGHAT and CDR2 is FQNNGV in the germline V gene. This CDR3 is 15 amino acids long. CDR3 nucleotides: TGTGCCAGCAGCACACCGGGACTACGAAACCACGAGCAGTACTTC. It specifies CASSTPGLRNHEQYF.

Here the CDR3 reads CASSQGTVGTSGGLETQYF. The CDR3 DNA reads TGCGCCAGCAGCCAGGGGACGGTGGGGACTAGCGGGGGGTTAGAGACCCAGTACTTC. The chain combines TRBV4-3 with TRBJ2-5, with 15 bases that match TRBD2. Germline CDR1 LGHNA, CDR2 YSLEER. V lost 3 bases, J lost 4 bases, and 12 bases stayed unmatched. CDR3 length: 19 residues.

Only a few counts were recorded for this clonotype. This chain links TRBV7-2 with TRBJ2-7; TRBD2 aligns across 12 bases. Germline V CDR1 and CDR2: SGHTA, FQGNSA. The CDR3 has 16 amino acids. V shed 4 bases and J 1 base; nucleotides not matched to a gene: 5. In nucleotides, the CDR3 is TGTGCCAGCAGCTATAGCCTAGCGGGGGGGTCCTACGAGCAGTACTTC. Its translation is CASSYSLAGGSYEQYF.

This clonotype appeared once. The J gene is TRBJ2-3, the V gene TRBV11-2; D not resolved. The CDR3 is made up of 16 amino acids. Trimming left V 0 bases short and J 5 bases short, with 15 bases between. Germline assignment: CDR1 SGHAT and CDR2 FQNNGV. The CDR3 nucleotides are TGTGCCAGCAGCTTAGAGTTAGCTGAGTGGAGAGATACGCAGTATTTT. Protein: CASSLELAEWRDTQYF.

The rearrangement joins TRBV5-1 to TRBJ2-7; D is uncertain. Germline V gives CDR1 SGHRS, CDR2 YFSETQ. Deletions cut 1 base from V and 3 bases from J, with 14 bases between. The CDR3 totals 15 residues. CDR3: CASSLQAARSYEQYF. For the CDR3, the DNA is TGCGCCAGCAGCTTGCAAGCCGCTAGGAGCTACGAGCAGTACTTC.

This clonotype showed up just a few times. The V and J genes are TRBV4-1 and TRBJ1-6, with D possibly being TRBD1 (5 bases). V gave up 1 base and J gave up 3 bases, with 7 bases separating them. CDR1 and CDR2 from the germline V gene are MGHRA and YSYEKL. This CDR3 is 15 amino acids long. CDR3 DNA: TGCGCCAGCAGCCAAGGACAGAGCTATAATTCACCCCTCCACTTT. This codes for CASSQGQSYNSPLHF.

The chain has TRBV19 and TRBJ1-5, with D hard to call. V was trimmed by 6 bases and J by 1 base, leaving 10 bases between them. From germline, CDR1 is LNHDA and CDR2 SQIVND (reference sequence). This CDR3 has 14 amino acids. This CDR3 reads CASRRESSNQPQHF. The DNA of the CDR3 is TGTGCCAGTAGGCGGGAGTCCAGCAATCAGCCCCAGCATTTT.

This clonotype was detected only a few times. The V and J genes are TRBV6-1 and TRBJ1-2; the match to TRBD1 covers 8 bases. The CDR3 has 14 residues. J lost 4 bases, V lost 10 bases, and 11 bases had no gene match. Germline V gene sequence: CDR1 MNHNS, CDR2 SASEGT. Here the CDR3 reads CATKTGEVGYGYTF. CDR3 DNA sequence: TGTGCCACCAAGACAGGGGAGGTGGGCTATGGCTACACCTTC.

The rearrangement joins TRBV12-3 or TRBV12-4 to TRBJ1-6; D ambiguous. The germline V and J ends were trimmed by 7 bases and 7 bases, with 14 bases remaining between them. This CDR3 has 14 residues. The CDR3, as DNA: TGTGCCAGCAAGATTAAGCGGTGGAATTCACCCCTCCACTTT. Translated, it gives CASKIKRWNSPLHF.

The rearrangement joins TRBV7-2 to TRBJ1-5; 7 bases align to TRBD1. Germline V gene sequence: CDR1 SGHTA, CDR2 FQGNSA. V lost 2 bases and J lost 7; bases outside the gene matches: 11. The CDR3 sequence is 16 residues long. The CDR3 DNA reads as TGTGCCAGCAGCTTAAAGGGCAGGGGGGGAATCCAGCCCCAGCATTTT. It encodes CASSLKGRGGIQPQHF.

This clonotype was seen only a few times. This rearrangement joins TRBV6-5 to TRBJ2-3; weak D call: TRBD1 (6 bases). The germline gives CDR1 MNHEY, CDR2 SVGAGI. V was pared by 0 bases and J by 0 bases, with 10 bases between. CDR3 length: 16 residues. CDR3 in DNA: TGTGCCAGCAGTTACTCGCCAACAGGGAGCACAGATACGCAGTATTTT. This translates into CASSYSPTGSTDTQYF.

The chain combines TRBV4-2 with TRBJ1-3; D might be TRBD1 (6 bases). The CDR3 runs to 16 residues. Trimming stripped 4 bases from V and 0 bases from J, with 13 bases between. Germline values: CDR1 LGHNA, CDR2 YNFKEQ. Here the CDR3 DNA reads TGTGCCAGCAGCCGCGGACAGCGCTCCTCTGGAAACACCATATATTTT. This gives the protein CASSRGQRSSGNTIYF.